This T cell receptor beta chain was sequenced during a study of T-cell reconstitution after alpha-beta-depleted transplantation in children. Study-level findings and limits: Surviving thymic progenitors and recipient T cells were the source of high TCRbeta diversity at day 60 in some patients. Where alpha-beta T cells came from about two months after transplant was reportedly several hundred expanded graft clones. Newly produced T cells mostly accounted for T-cell counts and diversity one year post-transplant.

TCRbeta library preparation incorporated unique molecular identifiers. TCRdb re-called the PCR reads through MiXCR, storing one row per CDR3 protein. The table records about a million distinct CDR3 sequences, roughly 29% of them present only once. Trimming pared 0 bases from V and 4 bases from J, leaving 13 bases between. The germline V gene encodes CDR1 LGHDT and CDR2 YNNKEL (reference sequence). CDR3 length: 16 amino acids. About this clonotype itself: Its antigen remains unidentified.

This TCR came from a boy younger than two who had a stem cell transplant for SCID, so the T cells may come from the graft donor. Specimen: PBMCs, mostly from graft donor cells, collected 360 days after TCRalphabeta/CD19-depleted stem cell transplant. This chain connects TRBV3-1 to TRBJ1-3, with a weak D call TRBD1 (6 bases). In DNA form, the CDR3 reads TGTGCCAGCAGCCAAGACGGACAGATCAGGGGAAACACCATATATTTT. This sequence encodes CASSQDGQIRGNTIYF.